These 6 T cell receptor beta chains share one sample of origin, sequenced in a study of T cell repertoires in cytomegalovirus infection. Their specific antigens are unknown. TCRdb re-derived calls from the reads in MiXCR, one entry per CDR3 protein. The sample lists nearly 700,000 distinct CDR3 sequences, around a third occurring once. Sample: cultured PBMCs, taken from culture after CMV antigen stimulation. The receptors were sampled from a human donor in good health (CMV status not recorded). Some clones in this sample may be carry-over from other donors' samples.

The chain has TRBV7-6 and TRBJ2-1; 9 bases are a match to TRBD2. In germline, CDR1 is SGHVS, CDR2 FNYEAQ. The CDR3 length is 14 residues. V lost 11 bases to trimming and J lost 7 bases; unmatched junction nucleotides: 12. The DNA of the CDR3 is TGTGCCGCCCTTTCGCGGGGGGGCCCGAATGAGCAGTTCTTC. Its translation: CAALSRGGPNEQFF. The variable domain in full, with the rest retrieved from reference TRBV7-6 and TRBJ2-1, is GAGVSQSPRYKVTKRGQDVALRCDPISGHVSLYWYRQALGQGPEFLTYFNYEAQQDKSGLPNDRFSAERPEGSISTLTIQRTEQRDSAMYRCAALSRGGPNEQFFGPGTRLTVL.

The genes are TRBV20-1 and TRBJ2-3, with no clear D. Germline values: CDR1 DFQATT, CDR2 SNEGSKA (reference sequence). This CDR3 is built from 13 residues. The V and J ends lost 4 bases and 4 bases respectively, with 12 bases between them. Written as DNA, the CDR3 is TGCAGTGCTACCCCCTCTGGTGCAGATACGCAGTATTTT. Protein product: CSATPSGADTQYF.

The chain combines TRBV7-2 with TRBJ2-1, with TRBD2 as a possible D gene (6 bases). Germline CDR1 is SGHTA and CDR2 is FQGNSA. The CDR3 has 15 amino acids. Trimming took 6 bases from V and 4 from J, leaving 16 bases between them. CDR3 nucleotides: TGTGCCAGCAGACAAGTCGGGACTTCGTACAATGAGCAGTTCTTC. It yields the protein CASRQVGTSYNEQFF.

The V and J genes are TRBV4-2 and TRBJ1-2, with D perhaps matching TRBD1 (5 bases). Germline V gene sequence: CDR1 LGHNA, CDR2 YNFKEQ. The CDR3 length is 13 residues. V lost 5 bases and J lost 5, with 12 bases in between. The CDR3 DNA reads as TGTGCCAGCAGCACCTCGACAGATTATGGCTACACCTTC. It is translated as CASSTSTDYGYTF.

At least ten counts were recorded for this clonotype. The chain joins TRBV5-6 to TRBJ2-3, with 9 bases aligning to TRBD2. Unmatched junction bases numbered 6, after V lost 1 base and J lost 0 bases. The CDR3 runs 17 residues. The V gene's germline CDR1 is SGHDT and CDR2 YYEEEE. The CDR3 loop reads CASSLLAGAPSTDTQYF. The DNA of the CDR3 is TGTGCCAGCAGCTTGTTAGCGGGAGCGCCTAGCACAGATACGCAGTATTTT.

This clonotype has a count of ten or more. The J gene is TRBJ2-1, the V gene TRBV7-2; TRBD2 might be the D (6 bases). The V and J ends lost 2 bases and 2 bases respectively, with 7 bases between them. Germline values: CDR1 SGHTA, CDR2 FQGNSA. The CDR3 consists of 14 residues. CDR3 amino acids: CASSLLAAYNEQFF. The CDR3 region has the DNA TGTGCCAGCAGCTTATTAGCGGCCTACAATGAGCAGTTCTTC.